This TCR beta chain is drawn from a study of blood T cells in healthy people across ages. Study results and limitations: With naive T cell percentage, TCR beta diversity showed a strong correlation.

Concerning this clonotype itself: Its antigen is not known.

Staff drew 8 to 10 milliliters of peripheral blood from each donor. A second about 7 to 12 cycle PCR used barcoded and J-beta primers. Carrying 12 random nucleotides, a template-switch adaptor labeled each individual cDNA molecule. TCRdb analysed the 5' RACE reads with MiXCR anew, one entry per CDR3 protein. The table has approximately 1.5 million distinct CDR3 sequences, about 35% seen once. Germline lookup yields CDR1 MNHNY and CDR2 SVGAGI (reference sequence). The CDR3 is made up of 14 amino acids. V was cut by 0 bases and J by 4 bases, with 7 bases left in between. The sequence came from a woman aged 25-40 years in good health. Sequences were obtained from blood. This chain uses TRBV6-6 with TRBJ2-1; D unresolved. CDR3 region: CASSYSTGYNEQFF. CDR3 DNA: TGTGCCAGCAGTTACTCGACGGGTTACAATGAGCAGTTCTTC.